The 11 T cell receptor beta chains below all came from one sample that was sequenced in a study of HIV-infected patients and healthy controls. 450 to 600 ng RNA was reverse transcribed with alpha and beta constant-region primers. Separate chain-specific third strand synthesis with multiplexing indices produced the alpha and beta libraries. TCRdb called the 5' RACE reads again in MiXCR, with one record for every CDR3 protein. The data show about 10,000 distinct CDR3 sequences, 7% to 9% seen once. Whole blood was used without fractionation, so all unsorted peripheral T cells were included. The sample taken for sequencing was blood. These receptors were obtained from an adult in good health.

V and J are TRBV27 and TRBJ2-6; possibly TRBD1 or TRBD2 for D (6 bases each). CDR3 length: 16 residues. The germline gives CDR1 MNHEY, CDR2 SMNVEV (reference sequence). Trimming removed 2 bases at V and 2 bases at J, with 10 bases between. CDR3 in amino acids: CASSLQRGAGANVLTF. The CDR3 DNA reads TGTGCCAGCAGTTTACAGAGGGGGGCTGGGGCCAACGTCCTGACTTTC.

This clonotype appeared many times. This chain connects TRBV18 to TRBJ2-1; no clear D. Germline CDR1 is KGHSH and CDR2 is LQKENI. V lost 4 bases, J lost 2 bases, and 3 bases lay in between. The CDR3 is 12 residues long. In nucleotides, the CDR3 is TGTGCCAGCTCACGGGCCTACAATGAGCAGTTCTTC. The encoded protein is CASSRAYNEQFF.

This clonotype was observed many times. The CDR3 is CASSVQVGTDEKLFF. In nucleotides, the CDR3 is TGCGCCAGCAGCGTCCAGGTGGGGACCGATGAAAAACTGTTTTTT. The chain employs TRBV5-1 and TRBJ1-4; a possible D gene is TRBD1 (5 bases). V was trimmed by 4 bases and J by 6 bases, leaving 16 bases between them. CDR1 is SGHRS and CDR2 is YFSETQ in the germline V gene. This CDR3 spans 15 amino acids.

This clonotype was detected a few times. The chain links TRBV7-2 to TRBJ2-1; 14 bases agree with TRBD2. Losses at the gene ends were 8 bases for V and 0 bases for J; bases not matched to a gene: 9. This CDR3 region has 18 residues. CDR1 is SGHTA, CDR2 FQGNSA, per germline. CDR3 in amino acids: CASGRGLAGASSYNEQFF. CDR3 bases: TGTGCCAGCGGACGGGGACTAGCGGGGGCCAGCTCCTACAATGAGCAGTTCTTC. The whole variable domain, remainder taken from reference TRBV7-2 and TRBJ2-1, is GAGVSQSPSNKVTEKGKDVELRCDPISGHTALYWYRQSLGQGLEFLIYFQGNSAPDKSGLPSDRFSAERTGGSVSTLTIQRTQQEDSAVYLCASGRGLAGASSYNEQFFGPGTRLTVL.

This clonotype is medium-sized in the sample. This rearrangement joins TRBV6-4 to TRBJ2-3; TRBD2 agrees at 9 bases. The CDR3 runs 15 residues. V lost 4 bases, J lost 3 bases, and 5 bases stayed unmatched. The germline gives CDR1 MRHNA, CDR2 SNTAGT. CDR3: CASSVGGRATDTQYF. In DNA, the CDR3 is TGTGCCAGCAGTGTAGGCGGGAGGGCAACAGATACGCAGTATTTT.

There are a few counts of this clonotype. The chain carries TRBV5-6 and TRBJ2-1, with 7 bases that match TRBD2. CDR1 and CDR2 from the germline V gene are SGHDT and YYEEEE. The CDR3 runs to 15 residues. With 0 bases clipped from V and 3 bases from J, the junction kept 3 bases outside the gene matches. The CDR3 here is CASSLGLADYNEQFF. CDR3 nucleotide sequence: TGTGCCAGCAGCTTGGGCCTAGCGGACTACAATGAGCAGTTCTTC.

This clonotype was seen repeatedly, ten times or more. The chain combines TRBV29-1 with TRBJ1-2; possible D gene TRBD1, 5 bases. V was shortened by 8 bases and J by 0 bases, with 13 bases between the two germline ends. The CDR3 covers 13 residues. The germline CDR1 and CDR2 sequences are SQVTM and ANQGSEA. Here the CDR3 DNA reads TGCAGCACCCAGACAGCGCCTAACTATGGCTACACCTTC. It specifies CSTQTAPNYGYTF. The full variable domain, its missing parts supplied by reference TRBV29-1 and TRBJ1-2, is SAVISQKPSRDICQRGTSLTIQCQVDSQVTMMFWYRQQPGQSLTLIATANQGSEATYESGFVIDKFPISRPNLTFSTLTVSNMSPEDSSIYLCSTQTAPNYGYTFGSGTRLTVV.

CDR3 in amino acids: CASSRSGRTYNEQFF. The CDR3 DNA sequence: TGTGCCAGCAGCCGAAGCGGGAGGACCTACAATGAGCAGTTCTTC. The chain carries TRBV28 and TRBJ2-1; 9 bases agree with TRBD2. The CDR3 covers 15 residues. The V gene end was trimmed by 6 bases and the J gene end by 2 bases; junction bases not matched to a gene: 5. Per the germline V gene, CDR1 is MDHEN and CDR2 is SYDVKM.

This clonotype rates as medium-sized. This sequence joins TRBV7-8 and TRBJ2-1; TRBD1 is a possible D gene (6 bases). Per germline, CDR1 SGHVS and CDR2 FQNEAQ. The length of the CDR3 is 14 residues. V was pared by 2 bases and J by 5 bases, with 10 bases between. This CDR3 reads CASSLLTGNNEQFF. The CDR3 DNA reads TGTGCCAGCAGCTTACTGACAGGTAACAATGAGCAGTTCTTC.

This clonotype was seen many times. The chain links TRBV20-1 to TRBJ2-7; 9 nucleotides align to TRBD2. This CDR3 spans 14 amino acids. Per the germline V gene, CDR1 is DFQATT and CDR2 is SNEGSKA (reference sequence). Germline trimming cut 5 bases from V and 4 bases from J; bases unmatched to any gene: 9. The CDR3 DNA reads as TGCAGTGCTTTAGCGGGAGAAGAAAGGTACGAGCAGTACTTC. Its translation is CSALAGEERYEQYF.

In its sample, this clonotype is medium-sized. The chain recombines TRBV5-1 with TRBJ2-3; unclear D gene. Germline assignment: CDR1 SGHRS and CDR2 YFSETQ. Trimming removed 0 bases at V and 3 bases at J, with 8 bases between. The CDR3 extends over 14 amino acids. For the CDR3, the DNA is TGCGCCAGCAGCTTGGAGTTTCGGACAGATACGCAGTATTTT. As protein: CASSLEFRTDTQYF.